These 19 T cell receptor beta chains originate from one sample sequenced in a study of T cell changes during pregnancy in multiple sclerosis. Assay used: immunoSEQ multiplex PCR; TCRdb lists only in-frame clones, some missing. The data hold about 130,000 clones, with 96% observed a single time. The starting material was peripheral blood, obtained after pregnancy. Source of these receptors: a female donor with multiple sclerosis, enrolled in a pregnancy study.

V is TRBV7-8 and J is TRBJ2-7, with 10 bases aligning to TRBD1. CDR3 size: 15 residues. The germline V gene has CDR1 SGHVS and CDR2 FQNEAQ. Trimming removed 4 bases from V and 2 bases from J; junction bases left unmatched: 5. This CDR3 reads CASSYRTGGPYEQYF. In DNA form, the CDR3 reads TGTGCCAGCAGCTACCGGACAGGGGGGCCCTACGAGCAGTACTTC.

This sequence joins TRBV4-1 and TRBJ1-1; D uncertain. The CDR3 has 12 residues. From germline, CDR1 is MGHRA and CDR2 YSYEKL. Trimming removed 4 bases at V and 8 bases at J, with 11 bases between. CDR3 coding DNA: TGCGCCAGCAGCCCGATGGCGGGGGAAGCTTTCTTT. This gives the protein CASSPMAGEAFF.

In its sample, this clone was seen once. The J gene is TRBJ2-2, the V gene TRBV18; no clear D gene. V gave up 3 bases and J gave up 2 bases, with 4 bases separating them. From germline, CDR1 is KGHSH and CDR2 LQKENI. The CDR3 consists of 13 residues. The CDR3 sequence: CASSPLNTGELFF. The CDR3 region has the DNA TGTGCCAGCTCACCGCTAAACACCGGGGAGCTGTTTTTT.

The V gene is TRBV27, the J gene TRBJ2-1; tentatively, D is TRBD2 (5 bases). V gave up 4 bases and J gave up 4 bases, with 14 bases separating them. This CDR3 region has 15 residues. CDR1 MNHEY and CDR2 SMNVEV come from the germline V gene (reference sequence). The CDR3 loop reads CASSWASRGYNEQFF. The CDR3 DNA sequence: TGTGCCAGCAGTTGGGCGAGTCGGGGTTACAATGAGCAGTTCTTC.

In DNA, the CDR3 is TGTGCCAGCTCACCGGTCTGGGGACTAGAGCGTAATGAGCAGTTCTTC. It translates to CASSPVWGLERNEQFF. V and J are TRBV18 and TRBJ2-1, with 8 bases fitting TRBD2. The CDR3 extends over 16 amino acids. The trim removed 3 bases at V and 7 bases at J, leaving 11 bases unmatched. In germline, CDR1 is KGHSH, CDR2 LQKENI. Full variable domain (remainder filled in from reference TRBV18 and TRBJ2-1): NAGVMQNPRHLVRRRGQEARLRCSPMKGHSHVYWYRQLPEEGLKFMVYLQKENIIDESGMPKERFSAEFPKEGPSILRIQQVVRGDSAAYFCASSPVWGLERNEQFFGPGTRLTVL.

This chain uses TRBV5-4 with TRBJ1-2; possibly TRBD1 for D (5 bases). The CDR3 length is 15 residues. From germline, CDR1 is SGHNT and CDR2 YYREEE (reference sequence). V dropped 4 bases and J dropped 3 bases, with 16 bases sitting between them. The CDR3 DNA reads TGTGCCAGCAGCCCCCCGAGGGCGGGGGACTATGGCTACACCTTC. This translates into CASSPPRAGDYGYTF.

The V and J genes are TRBV28 and TRBJ1-4; 7 bases map to TRBD1. Per the germline V gene, CDR1 is MDHEN and CDR2 is SYDVKM. Germline trimming cut 4 bases from V and 7 bases from J; bases unmatched to any gene: 9. The CDR3 is 15 amino acids. The CDR3 coding sequence is TGTGCCAGCAGTTACCAAGACAGGGCTCTTGAAAAACTGTTTTTT. This encodes CASSYQDRALEKLFF.

This chain uses TRBV1 with TRBJ2-3; the DNA was not compared with TRBD2, the D call given in the table. TRBV1 is shown as a pseudogene. CDR3 size: 15 residues. The CDR3 spells CTSSQDLAGADTQYF. CDR3 DNA sequence: TGCACCAGCAGCCAAGATTTAGCGGGAGCAGATACGCAGTATTTT.

The gene calls are TRBV30 and TRBJ1-6; TRBD1 agrees at 7 bases. Looked up from germline, CDR1 is GTSNPN and CDR2 is SVGIG (reference sequence). The V gene end was trimmed by 2 bases and the J gene end by 8 bases; junction bases not matched to a gene: 6. CDR3 length: 14 amino acids. CDR3 amino acids: CAWSSGQVYSPLHF. The DNA for the CDR3 is TGTGCCTGGAGTTCAGGACAGGTGTATTCACCCCTCCACTTT.

Only a few counts were recorded for this clone. This chain links TRBV23-1 with TRBJ1-1, with 9 positions matching TRBD1. TRBV23-1 is placed among ORFs of uncertain function. V was pared by 3 bases and J by 2 bases, with 13 bases of the junction left unmatched. The CDR3 has 18 residues. In DNA, the CDR3 is TGCGCCAGCAGTCATTTTACCGGGACAGGGAGGGGTAACACTGAAGCTTTCTTT. Its protein is CASSHFTGTGRGNTEAFF.

V and J are TRBV20-1 and TRBJ2-5; D may be TRBD2 (5 bases). CDR3 length: 11 amino acids. The V gene lost 3 bases and the J gene lost 5 bases, with 7 bases spanning the gap. Germline V CDR1 and CDR2: DFQATT, SNEGSKA (reference sequence). CDR3 amino acids: CSARREETQYF. CDR3 nucleotides: TGCAGTGCTAGGAGGGAGGAGACCCAGTACTTC.

V is TRBV5-1 and J is TRBJ1-3; 9 bases are a match to TRBD1. J was trimmed by 4 bases and V by 4 bases; bases with no gene match: 6. CDR3 length: 15 amino acids. In germline, CDR1 is SGHRS, CDR2 YFSETQ. As DNA, the CDR3 is TGCGCCAGCAGCCATGGGGACAGGGAGGGAAACACCATATATTTT. Translating gives CASSHGDREGNTIYF.

The chain combines TRBV5-1 with TRBJ2-1; 8 bases fit TRBD1. CDR1 and CDR2 from the germline V gene are SGHRS and YFSETQ. The CDR3 runs 15 residues. With 3 bases clipped from V and 6 bases from J, the junction kept 8 bases outside the gene matches. The CDR3 sequence: CASSSAGQGPNEQFF. CDR3 bases: TGCGCCAGCAGCTCCGCCGGACAGGGCCCCAATGAGCAGTTCTTC.

The rearrangement uses TRBV9 and TRBJ2-7; TRBD2 matches 7 bases. The CDR3 runs 15 residues. J gave up 3 bases and V 5 bases, and 11 bases lay outside the gene matches. CDR1 and CDR2 (germline): SGDLS, YYNGEE. The DNA for the CDR3 is TGTGCCAGCAGTGCCGGGGGGAGGATAGACTACGAGCAGTACTTC. Protein sequence: CASSAGGRIDYEQYF.

V and J are TRBV19 and TRBJ2-2; 7 bases agree with TRBD1. The CDR3 extends over 16 amino acids. Germline CDR1 LNHDA, CDR2 SQIVND (reference sequence). After removal of 4 bases from V and 2 bases from J, the junction contained 7 bases not matched to a gene. CDR3 DNA: TGTGCCAGTAGTACCCCCGGGACAGTTAACACCGGGGAGCTGTTTTTT. This codes for CASSTPGTVNTGELFF. Using reference TRBV19 and TRBJ2-2 for the parts outside the CDR3, the full variable domain is DGGITQSPKYLFRKEGQNVTLSCEQNLNHDAMYWYRQDPGQGLRLIYYSQIVNDFQKGDIAEGYSVSREKKESFPLTVTSAQKNPTAFYLCASSTPGTVNTGELFFGEGSRLTVL.

The chain recombines TRBV9 with TRBJ2-1; TRBD2 matches 9 bases. CDR3 length: 17 residues. Losses at the gene ends were 0 bases for V and 6 bases for J; bases not matched to a gene: 10. Germline V gene lookup returns CDR1 SGDLS and CDR2 YYNGEE. The CDR3 spells CASSVAASGTIGNEQFF. The CDR3 DNA reads TGTGCCAGCAGCGTAGCCGCTAGCGGGACCATCGGCAATGAGCAGTTCTTC.

J is TRBJ2-1 and V is TRBV28; 7 positions match TRBD2. This CDR3 has 14 amino acids. CDR1 and CDR2 (germline): MDHEN, SYDVKM. Germline trimming cut 10 bases from V and 4 bases from J; bases unmatched to any gene: 10. CDR3 coding DNA: TGTGCCATCCAAGAGCGGGGAAAATACAATGAGCAGTTCTTC. This codes for CAIQERGKYNEQFF.

V and J are TRBV19 and TRBJ2-1, with 8 bases aligning to TRBD2. Trimming took 6 bases from V and 14 from J; bases not matched to a gene: 6. Per the germline V gene, CDR1 is LNHDA and CDR2 is SQIVND (reference sequence). CDR3 size: 11 residues. The CDR3, as DNA: TGTGCCAGTAGATTAGCGGGATTAGAGTTCTTC. Translated: CASRLAGLEFF.

The chain couples TRBV5-6 to TRBJ2-1; 11 nucleotides agree with TRBD2. CDR3 length: 19 residues. V was pared by 4 bases and J by 3 bases, with 15 bases of the junction left unmatched. The V gene's germline CDR1 is SGHDT and CDR2 YYEEEE. The CDR3 bases are TGTGCCAGCAGCGCGCCGGGACTAGCGGATCCAGGCCTCTACAATGAGCAGTTCTTC. The encoded protein is CASSAPGLADPGLYNEQFF.